This entry concerns a single TCR beta chain. This entry is derived from a study of blood T cell repertoires in COVID-19. Cohort allocation depended upon clinical history that participants reported. TCRdb keeps only in-frame clones here, not all; method: immunoSEQ multiplex PCR. The sample lists about 220,000 clones; 82% were seen once. The germline V gene has CDR1 KGHSH and CDR2 LQKENI. This CDR3 has 14 residues. V lost 6 bases and J 8 bases, leaving 17 bases between the germline ends. The chain has TRBV18 and TRBJ2-1; unclear D gene. This TCR came from a woman aged 60-75 years who had recovered from COVID-19. Source material: PBMCs or T cells enriched from blood (not recorded which). The DNA of the CDR3 is TGTGCCAGCTCCGAGACCCAGGTTCCCGATGAGCAGTTCTTC. Its translation: CASSETQVPDEQFF.